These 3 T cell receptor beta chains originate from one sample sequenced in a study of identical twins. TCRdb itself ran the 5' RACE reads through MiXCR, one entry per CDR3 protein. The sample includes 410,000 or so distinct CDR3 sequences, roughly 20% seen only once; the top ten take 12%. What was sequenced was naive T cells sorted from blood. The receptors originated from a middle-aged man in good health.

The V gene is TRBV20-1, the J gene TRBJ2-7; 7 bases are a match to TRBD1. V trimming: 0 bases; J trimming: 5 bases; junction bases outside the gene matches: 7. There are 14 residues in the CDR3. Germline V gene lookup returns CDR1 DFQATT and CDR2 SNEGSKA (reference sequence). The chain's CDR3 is CSARDMQGVHEQYF. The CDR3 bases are TGCAGTGCTAGAGATATGCAGGGGGTACACGAGCAGTACTTC.

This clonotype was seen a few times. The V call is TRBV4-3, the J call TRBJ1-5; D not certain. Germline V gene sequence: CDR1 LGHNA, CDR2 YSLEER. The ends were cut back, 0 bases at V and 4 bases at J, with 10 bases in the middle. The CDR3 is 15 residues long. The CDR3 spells CASSQDLGINQPQHF. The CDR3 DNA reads TGCGCCAGCAGCCAAGATCTAGGGATTAATCAGCCCCAGCATTTT.

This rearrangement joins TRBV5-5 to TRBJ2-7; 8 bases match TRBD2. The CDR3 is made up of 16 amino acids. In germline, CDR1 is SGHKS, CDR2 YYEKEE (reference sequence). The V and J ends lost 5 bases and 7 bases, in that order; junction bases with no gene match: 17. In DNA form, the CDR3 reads TGTGCCAGCAGAAATGTAGCGGGGCCTCCTGATGGGGAGCAGTACTTC. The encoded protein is CASRNVAGPPDGEQYF.